This TCR beta chain was sequenced for a study of blood T cell repertoires in COVID-19. Looking at the study overall: From the United States, Italy and Spain came samples of acute and convalescent COVID-19. T cells, B-cell-depleted T cells, or PBMCs supplied cDNA or gDNA.

Here immunoSEQ multiplex PCR was the method, and the copy in TCRdb shows in-frame clones only, minus some. The sample contains around 140,000 clones, roughly 89% of which appear only once. This clone showed up just a few times. In germline, CDR1 is MNHEY, CDR2 SVGAGI. The CDR3 consists of 15 residues. V was clipped by 9 bases and J by 6 bases, with 21 bases between them. The receptor was derived from a man aged 25-40 years with COVID-19, enrolled during active disease. The V and J genes are TRBV6-5 and TRBJ1-3, with TRBD1 as a possible D gene (5 bases). Source material: peripheral blood. The CDR3 DNA reads as TGTGCCAGTGGGACGGAGGGCAGAGTAGAAAACACCATATATTTT. It is translated as CASGTEGRVENTIYF.